The rows below give T cell receptor beta chains drawn from one sample of a study of tumor and adjacent non-tumor tissue in lung cancer. TCRdb reprocessed the multiplex PCR reads via MiXCR and lists one record per CDR3 protein. The sample consists of about 93,000 distinct CDR3 sequences, 67% of them appearing once. What was sequenced was lung tumor tissue. These receptors came from a man between 60 and 70 years old with non-small cell lung cancer. Each CDR3 is given with its conserved first and last residue. The D gene is left open where the match is weak. Only some rows state a clone size, as once, few, many or a class for expanded clones.

>TRBD2|TRBV6-2/TRBV6-3|TRBJ2-1|many
TGTGCCAGCAGGGGAGGGTCCGACTGGACCTACAATGAGCAGTTCTTC
CASRGGSDWTYNEQFF
>-|TRBV6-1|TRBJ1-5|-
TGTGCCAGCAATGGAGCTAAGGGGGTTCCCCAGCATTTT
CASNGAKGVPQHF
>-|TRBV6-2/TRBV6-3|TRBJ2-3|-
TGTGCCAGCAGTTACTCGACTCGAGCGAGTTCTAACACAGATACGCAGTATTTT
CASSYSTRASSNTDTQYF
>TRBD1|TRBV20-1|TRBJ2-1|once
TGCAGCTACGGACAGGGGAAATACAATGAGCAGTTATTC
CSYGQGKYNEQLF
>-|TRBV7-9|TRBJ2-6|-
TGTGCCAGCAGACCCCCGAGGGGGGTCTCTGGGGCCAACTTCCTGACTTTC
CASRPPRGVSGANFLTF
>-|TRBV11-2|TRBJ2-3|-
TGTGCCAGCAGCCGGGCCACAACCGCCGCAGATACGCGGTGTTTT
CASSRATTAADTRCF
>-|TRBV5-6|TRBJ1-2|-
TGTGCCAGCAGCTACCGGATATGTGGCTGCACCTTC
CASSYRICGCTF
>-|TRBV11-2|TRBJ2-1|-
TGTGCCGGCAGCTTGGGAGGACAGGTTCGCGATGAGCAGTTCTTC
CAGSLGGQVRDEQFF
>-|TRBV6-6|TRBJ2-4|-
TGTGCCAGCAGTCTTACGGCGAGAAGGGACACTCAGTACTTC
CASSLTARRDTQYF
>-|TRBV6-2/TRBV6-3|TRBJ2-3|few
TGTGCCAGCGCTCTCCCAGGCGATCGTCAGCCCCAGTATTTT
CASALPGDRQPQYF
>TRBD1|TRBV14|TRBJ2-5|-
TGTGCCGGTAGCCCCCGGGGGACAGGAGATTCGCGGGACGAGATCCAGTACTTC
CAGSPRGTGDSRDEIQYF
>-|TRBV5-6|TRBJ1-1|-
TGTGCCAGCAGCTTCGGCAGGCCCAACACTGAAGCTTTCTTT
CASSFGRPNTEAFF
>TRBD2|TRBV4-3|TRBJ2-5|-
TGCGCCAGCAGTCAGGGGACTAGCGTAGGGACCCAGTACTTC
CASSQGTSVGTQYF